The entry below describes one T cell receptor (beta chain). Time point indicated: pretreatment peripheral blood. The record originates from a study of PD-L1 blockade in urothelial cancer. Repertoires were generated with immunoSEQ multiplex PCR, while TCRdb's copy carries only in-frame clones and drops some. The sample has 70,000 to 85,000 clones; under 90% are singletons. This CDR3 region has 15 residues. Germline V gene sequence: CDR1 LGHNA, CDR2 YNFKEQ. The V and J ends lost 0 bases and 6 bases, in that order; junction bases with no gene match: 3. The source is a man between 65 and 80 years old with urothelial cancer. The rearrangement joins TRBV4-2 to TRBJ1-5; 9 bases map to TRBD1. Material: PBMCs, obtained around atezolizumab (anti-PD-L1) treatment. For the CDR3, the DNA is TGTGCCAGCAGCCAAGAACAGGGGGCTGCTCAGCCCCAGCATTTT. It specifies CASSQEQGAAQPQHF.